These 21 T cell receptor beta chains originate from one sample sequenced in a study of human T cells and chemical hapten exposure. Time point described: patch test 2, 6 weeks after DPC sensitization. Described treatment: therapeutic diphenylcyclopropenone sensitization with weekly scalp DPC. One entry per CDR3 protein, called by TCRdb with MiXCR from the RACE reads. The sample contains approximately 100,000 distinct CDR3 sequences, roughly a tenth of which appear only once. This specimen was whole blood, taken in connection with sensitization to the hapten diphenylcyclopropenone (DPC). These receptors were taken from a woman in her 40s with alopecia areata. Some clones in this sample may be carry-over from other donors' samples.

This clonotype was seen repeatedly, ten times or more. The chain couples TRBV2 to TRBJ2-7, with a weak D call TRBD2 (5 bases). Trimming shortened V by 3 bases and J by 2 bases, and 11 bases separated the two germline ends. CDR1 and CDR2 from the germline V gene are SNHLY and FYNNEI. The length of the CDR3 is 14 residues. The CDR3 nucleotides read TGTGCCAGCAGTGATCGGGGAACCCCCTACGAGCAGTACTTC. Translation: CASSDRGTPYEQYF. Drawing the rest from reference TRBV2 and TRBJ2-7, the complete variable domain is EPEVTQTPSHQVTQMGQEVILRCVPISNHLYFYWYRQILGQKVEFLVSFYNNEISEKSEIFDDQFSVERPDGSNFTLKIRSTKLEDSAMYFCASSDRGTPYEQYFGPGTRLTVT.

Concerning this clonotype: A much larger clonotype is one base distant, so this may be a read error. This chain uses TRBV30 with TRBJ2-1; D is unclear. The CDR3 has 12 amino acids. The V end lost 5 bases, the J end lost 9 bases, and 14 bases lay between the germline ends. Per germline, CDR1 GTSNPN and CDR2 SVGIG (reference sequence). Here the CDR3 DNA reads TGTGCCTGGGCACGGGTTAGTGGTGAGCAGTTCTTC. Amino acids: CAWARVSGEQFF.

This clonotype was detected many times. This sequence joins TRBV29-1 and TRBJ1-1; no clear D. Trimming shortened V by 7 bases and J by 3 bases, and 12 bases separated the two germline ends. The CDR3 extends over 12 amino acids. The germline V gene encodes CDR1 SQVTM and CDR2 ANQGSEA. The CDR3 reads CSGSGGDTEAFF. The CDR3 DNA reads TGCAGCGGTTCCGGCGGGGACACTGAAGCTTTCTTT.

This clonotype came up many times. V and J are TRBV7-3 and TRBJ2-1; TRBD1 is a possible D gene (6 bases). V was cut by 5 bases and J by 8 bases, with 10 bases left in between. CDR1 is SGHTA and CDR2 is FQGTGA in the germline V gene. CDR3 length equals 12 residues. DNA of the CDR3: TGTGCCAGCAGCCCAGGGGCCCATGAGCAGTTCTTC. Encoded protein: CASSPGAHEQFF. The whole variable domain, remainder taken from reference TRBV7-3 and TRBJ2-1, is GAGVSQTPSNKVTEKGKYVELRCDPISGHTALYWYRQSLGQGPEFLIYFQGTGAADDSGLPNDRFFAVRPEGSVSTLKIQRTERGDSAVYLCASSPGAHEQFFGPGTRLTVL.

The chain links TRBV9 to TRBJ2-1; no clear D. The germline V gene has CDR1 SGDLS and CDR2 YYNGEE. V was cut by 3 bases and J by 0 bases, with 7 bases left in between. The CDR3 sequence is 14 residues long. The CDR3 DNA is TGTGCCAGCAGCGAGTTTCCCTCCTACAATGAGCAGTTCTTC. This translates into CASSEFPSYNEQFF.

The chain links TRBV7-2 to TRBJ2-3; 8 nucleotides agree with TRBD2. The CDR3 consists of 15 residues. The germline V gene has CDR1 SGHTA and CDR2 FQGNSA. V trimming: 4 bases; J trimming: 6 bases; junction bases outside the gene matches: 9. In nucleotides, the CDR3 is TGTGCCAGCAGCTCATTAACGTCTAGCGGGGATACGCAGTATTTT. This sequence encodes CASSSLTSSGDTQYF.

This clonotype was counted at least ten times. The chain joins TRBV6-6 to TRBJ2-7; D may match TRBD1 or TRBD2 (6 bases each). CDR1 MNHNY and CDR2 SVGAGI come from the germline V gene (reference sequence). The CDR3 contains 16 residues. Trimming removed 2 bases at V and 3 bases at J, with 17 bases between. CDR3 sequence (DNA): TGTGCCAGCAGTTACCCCGTGGGGGGCGGGGACTACGAGCAGTACTTC. Encoded protein: CASSYPVGGGDYEQYF.

The V and J genes are TRBV5-1 and TRBJ1-6, with TRBD1 identical over 8 bases. V lost 0 bases, J lost 5 bases, and 1 base stayed unmatched. CDR1 is SGHRS, CDR2 YFSETQ, per germline. The CDR3 extends over 15 amino acids. The CDR3 DNA sequence: TGCGCCAGCAGCTTGGACAGGGGGGATAATTCACCCCTCCACTTT. As protein: CASSLDRGDNSPLHF.

This chain's CDR3 is CASSQVGHTDTQYF. In nucleotides, the CDR3 is TGTGCCAGCAGCCAAGTGGGTCACACAGATACGCAGTATTTT. The gene calls are TRBV3-1 and TRBJ2-3; D gene unclear. Germline CDR1 reads LGHDT; CDR2 reads YNNKEL (reference sequence). V was clipped by 1 base and J by 2 bases, with 7 bases between them. The CDR3 covers 14 residues.

In this sample, this clonotype turned up a few times. This chain connects TRBV19 to TRBJ2-3; 7 bases fit TRBD2. This CDR3 region has 15 residues. Trimming removed 6 bases from V and 0 bases from J; junction bases left unmatched: 6. The V gene's germline CDR1 is LNHDA and CDR2 SQIVND (reference sequence). The chain's CDR3 is CASSPWGGSTDTQYF. CDR3 DNA sequence: TGTGCCAGTAGCCCTTGGGGGGGGAGCACAGATACGCAGTATTTT.

This chain joins TRBV12-3 or TRBV12-4 and TRBJ2-5, with D perhaps matching TRBD1 (6 bases). The CDR3 extends over 17 amino acids. Deletions cut 3 bases from V and 7 bases from J, with 24 bases between. This chain's CDR3 is CASSLLQGAIVNRTQYF. The CDR3 DNA reads TGTGCCAGCAGTTTGCTACAGGGAGCAATTGTTAATCGGACCCAGTACTTC.

This clonotype was counted many times. The chain employs TRBV9 and TRBJ2-2; D is undetermined. Germline V gene sequence: CDR1 SGDLS, CDR2 YYNGEE. V lost 3 bases and J lost 5, with 14 bases in between. There are 15 residues in the CDR3. CDR3 region: CASSGWRTDTGELFF. In DNA form, the CDR3 reads TGTGCCAGCAGCGGGTGGCGGACGGATACCGGGGAGCTGTTTTTT.

The chain uses TRBV9 and TRBJ1-6; tentative D call: TRBD1 (5 bases). Germline V CDR1 and CDR2: SGDLS, YYNGEE. V was pared by 1 base and J by 6 bases, with 11 bases between. The CDR3 sequence is 15 residues long. CDR3 coding DNA: TGTGCCAGCAGCGTAAATCAGGGTATTAATTCACCCCTCCACTTT. Protein sequence: CASSVNQGINSPLHF.

This clonotype was counted ten times or more. J is TRBJ2-2 and V is TRBV12-3 or TRBV12-4; D remains unclear. The CDR3 length is 12 residues. Trimming took off 5 bases at V and 0 bases at J, with 1 base between the two ends. CDR3 in amino acids: CASSANTGELFF. As DNA, the CDR3 is TGTGCCAGCAGTGCGAACACCGGGGAGCTGTTTTTT.

In this sample, this clonotype turned up many times. The CDR3 region is CASSLGNTEAFF. CDR3 DNA: TGTGCCAGCAGTTTAGGGAACACTGAAGCTTTCTTT. The V call is TRBV12-3 or TRBV12-4, the J call TRBJ1-1; D not certain. Trimming removed 1 base from V and 1 base from J, with 1 base in between. This CDR3 contains 12 residues.

The V gene is TRBV6-2 or TRBV6-3, the J gene TRBJ2-7, with no clear D. The germline CDR1 and CDR2 sequences are MNHEY and SVGEGT. The CDR3 is made up of 13 amino acids. V lost 0 bases, J lost 1 base, and 4 bases lay in between. The CDR3 nucleotides read TGTGCCAGCAGTTACTCTGAATCCTACGAGCAGTACTTC. Protein sequence: CASSYSESYEQYF.

This clonotype has only a few counts. The chain couples TRBV24-1 to TRBJ2-6; no clear D gene. Trimming stripped 5 bases from V and 0 bases from J, with 4 bases between. The germline V gene has CDR1 KGHDR and CDR2 SFDVKD. The CDR3 has 14 amino acids. CDR3 sequence: CATSGSSGANVLTF. The CDR3 DNA reads as TGTGCCACCAGTGGGAGCTCTGGGGCCAACGTCCTGACTTTC.

V is TRBV4-2 and J is TRBJ2-1, with 11 bases identical to TRBD2. Germline CDR1 LGHNA, CDR2 YNFKEQ. Trimming took 0 bases from V and 5 from J; bases not matched to a gene: 6. The CDR3 totals 17 residues. CDR3 region: CASSQDATSGVHNEQFF. In DNA form, the CDR3 reads TGTGCCAGCAGCCAAGATGCGACTAGCGGGGTCCACAATGAGCAGTTCTTC.

This clonotype showed up many times. The V gene is TRBV29-1, the J gene TRBJ1-1, with TRBD1 matching over 9 bases. The ends lost 4 bases at V and 10 bases at J; junction bases unmatched: 7. Germline values: CDR1 SQVTM, CDR2 ANQGSEA. The CDR3 is made up of 12 amino acids. DNA for the CDR3: TGCAGCGTTGCCCCGGGACAGGGTGGAGCTTTCTTT. Its protein is CSVAPGQGGAFF.

This clonotype was counted many times. The chain uses TRBV7-9 and TRBJ2-7, with D unresolved. The germline gives CDR1 SEHNR, CDR2 FQNEAQ (reference sequence). The CDR3 has 13 residues. Between the trimmed V and J ends, which lost 6 bases and 2 bases, there was a span of 11 bases. CDR3 DNA: TGTGCCAGCAGTTTCGACACCCCCTACGAGCAGTACTTC. Translating gives CASSFDTPYEQYF.

The table lists this clonotype with a few counts. The CDR3 sequence: CASSADGTYEQYF. CDR3 nucleotide sequence: TGTGCCAGCAGCGCGGACGGGACCTACGAGCAGTACTTC. This chain joins TRBV11-1 and TRBJ2-7, with D maybe TRBD2 (5 bases). Trimming removed 5 bases from V and 2 bases from J, with 10 bases in between. Germline CDR1 reads SGHAT; CDR2 reads FQDESV (reference sequence). This CDR3 spans 13 amino acids.